The 27 T cell receptor beta chains given below trace back to one sample, sequenced in a study of technical replicates of blood from a handful of donors. Method: immunoSEQ multiplex PCR; TCRdb's copy keeps in-frame clones and lacks some. The sample contains 65,000 to 80,000 clones, just under 95% of which appear only once. The sequenced sample was T cells isolated from PBMCs. The receptor source for this set is a human donor in good health.

This chain uses TRBV4-3 with TRBJ2-5; 10 bases are a match to TRBD2. From germline, CDR1 is LGHNA and CDR2 YSLEER. Trimming at V came to 4 bases and at J to 5 bases, leaving 7 bases not matched to a gene. The CDR3 extends over 15 amino acids. CDR3 sequence: CASSPTLAGYETQYF. The CDR3 DNA is TGCGCCAGCAGCCCTACACTAGCGGGATATGAGACCCAGTACTTC.

The V and J genes are TRBV5-6 and TRBJ2-1; TRBD1 might be the D (7 bases). Germline CDR1 and CDR2: SGHDT and YYEEEE. The CDR3 spans 14 residues. The V end lost 5 bases, the J end lost 9 bases, and 18 bases lay between the germline ends. CDR3 residues: CASSRGGEGGEQFF. DNA for the CDR3: TGTGCCAGCAGTAGAGGGGGCGAGGGAGGTGAGCAGTTCTTC.

The chain joins TRBV30 to TRBJ1-2; the D is unclear. Germline V gene data show CDR1 as GTSNPN and CDR2 as SVGIG (reference sequence). The CDR3 has 11 residues. V lost 0 bases to trimming and J lost 5 bases, with 4 bases between them. The CDR3 DNA reads TGTGCCTGGAGTGTCAATTATGGCTACACCTTC. As protein: CAWSVNYGYTF. The full variable domain, rest sourced from reference TRBV30 and TRBJ1-2, is SQTIHQWPATLVQPVGSPLSLECTVEGTSNPNLYWYRQAAGRGLQLLFYSVGIGQISSEVPQNLSASRPQDRQFILSSKKLLLSDSGFYLCAWSVNYGYTFGSGTRLTVV.

This clone was seen just once. The chain employs TRBV6-6 and TRBJ2-2, with 10 positions matching TRBD1. CDR3 length equals 15 residues. From germline, CDR1 is MNHNY and CDR2 SVGAGI (reference sequence). V lost 5 bases to trimming and J lost 4 bases; unmatched junction nucleotides: 4. Written as DNA, the CDR3 is TGTGCCAGCAGTCCCAGGACAGGGGGCACCGGGGAGCTGTTTTTT. This encodes CASSPRTGGTGELFF.

The V gene is TRBV18, the J gene TRBJ2-1; TRBD2 matches at 9 bases. There are 16 residues in the CDR3. J gave up 7 bases and V 6 bases, and 13 bases lay outside the gene matches. CDR1 is KGHSH and CDR2 is LQKENI in the germline V gene. As DNA, the CDR3 is TGTGCCAGCTCCCCTCCCCAGCGGGAGGTGGGGAATGAGCAGTTCTTC. It translates to CASSPPQREVGNEQFF.

The genes are TRBV19 and TRBJ2-1; 11 bases match TRBD2. The CDR3 consists of 16 residues. Germline CDR1 LNHDA, CDR2 SQIVND (reference sequence). The V gene end was trimmed by 4 bases and the J gene end by 3 bases; junction bases not matched to a gene: 5. CDR3 in DNA: TGTGCCAGTAGTACCTTAACTAGCGGGAGCTACAATGAGCAGTTCTTC. Translation: CASSTLTSGSYNEQFF. Full variable domain (remainder filled in from reference TRBV19 and TRBJ2-1): DGGITQSPKYLFRKEGQNVTLSCEQNLNHDAMYWYRQDPGQGLRLIYYSQIVNDFQKGDIAEGYSVSREKKESFPLTVTSAQKNPTAFYLCASSTLTSGSYNEQFFGPGTRLTVL.

The V call is TRBV7-9, the J call TRBJ1-4; 8 nucleotides align to TRBD1. V lost 5 bases to trimming and J lost 7 bases; unmatched junction nucleotides: 6. From germline, CDR1 is SEHNR and CDR2 FQNEAQ (reference sequence). The CDR3 extends over 14 amino acids. CDR3 loop: CASSPVRGLEKLFF. The CDR3 nucleotides are TGTGCCAGCAGCCCTGTCAGGGGGCTTGAAAAACTGTTTTTT.

The J gene is TRBJ2-3, the V gene TRBV5-6; the match to TRBD2 covers 9 bases. V lost 2 bases to trimming and J lost 4 bases; unmatched junction nucleotides: 11. The length of the CDR3 is 17 residues. Germline loops: CDR1 SGHDT, CDR2 YYEEEE. CDR3 sequence: CASSFRLSGRQADTQYF. The CDR3 DNA follows: TGTGCCAGCAGCTTCCGCCTAAGCGGGAGGCAGGCAGATACGCAGTATTTT.

V and J are TRBV19 and TRBJ1-4, with no clear D. CDR3 length: 14 amino acids. Trimming took 3 bases from V and 4 from J, leaving 9 bases between them. Germline V gene lookup returns CDR1 LNHDA and CDR2 SQIVND (reference sequence). DNA of the CDR3: TGTGCCAGTAGTATTCAGTCAGTTAATGAAAAACTGTTTTTT. It specifies CASSIQSVNEKLFF. Full variable domain (missing parts from reference TRBV19 and TRBJ1-4): DGGITQSPKYLFRKEGQNVTLSCEQNLNHDAMYWYRQDPGQGLRLIYYSQIVNDFQKGDIAEGYSVSREKKESFPLTVTSAQKNPTAFYLCASSIQSVNEKLFFGSGTQLSVL.

CDR3 in DNA: TGTGCCAGTAGCCAAATCTCTGGGGCCAACGTCCTGACTTTC. It specifies CASSQISGANVLTF. The chain has TRBV7-9 and TRBJ2-6; D ambiguous. CDR1 SEHNR and CDR2 FQNEAQ come from the germline V gene (reference sequence). The CDR3 is 14 residues long. V gave up 9 bases and J gave up 0 bases, with 9 bases separating them.

The chain is built from TRBV5-4 and TRBJ2-1; no firm D call. The ends were cut back, 0 bases at V and 2 bases at J, with 9 bases in the middle. Germline V CDR1 and CDR2: SGHNT, YYREEE (reference sequence). The CDR3 runs to 15 residues. CDR3 in amino acids: CASSLDERAYNEQFF. The CDR3 DNA reads as TGTGCCAGCAGCTTGGACGAGCGCGCCTACAATGAGCAGTTCTTC. Variable domain in full (rest from reference TRBV5-4 and TRBJ2-1): ETGVTQSPTHLIKTRGQQVTLRCSSQSGHNTVSWYQQALGQGPQFIFQYYREEENGRGNFPPRFSGLQFPNYSSELNVNALELDDSALYLCASSLDERAYNEQFFGPGTRLTVL.

The chain combines TRBV11-2 with TRBJ1-1, with 8 bases aligning to TRBD1. The CDR3 contains 16 residues. The J segment lost 7 bases and the V segment lost 0 bases, leaving 10 bases of the junction unmatched. The germline V gene encodes CDR1 SGHAT and CDR2 FQNNGV. The CDR3 sequence is CASSLDIYRGGVEAFF. CDR3 bases: TGTGCCAGCAGCTTAGATATCTACAGGGGGGGGGTTGAAGCTTTCTTT. Complete variable domain (other parts from reference TRBV11-2 and TRBJ1-1): EAGVAQSPRYKIIEKRQSVAFWCNPISGHATLYWYQQILGQGPKLLIQFQNNGVVDDSQLPKDRFSAERLKGVDSTLKIQPAKLEDSAVYLCASSLDIYRGGVEAFFGQGTRLTVV.

The rearrangement joins TRBV18 to TRBJ2-1, with a possible D match to TRBD2 (5 bases). Germline lookup yields CDR1 KGHSH and CDR2 LQKENI. CDR3 length equals 15 residues. V was cut by 6 bases and J by 1 base, with 13 bases left in between. The CDR3 DNA reads as TGTGCCAGCTCTTTACTAGAGAGGTCCTACAATGAGCAGTTCTTC. Its translation is CASSLLERSYNEQFF.

The chain combines TRBV5-4 with TRBJ2-3, with 7 bases matching TRBD1. Per germline, CDR1 SGHNT and CDR2 YYREEE (reference sequence). Losses at the gene ends were 5 bases for V and 6 bases for J; bases not matched to a gene: 6. The CDR3 spans 13 residues. The CDR3, as DNA: TGTGCCAGCAGACCTACAGGGGAGGATACGCAGTATTTT. This codes for CASRPTGEDTQYF.

The chain combines TRBV7-2 with TRBJ2-3; D may be TRBD2 (5 bases). The CDR3 is 16 residues long. With 1 base removed from V and 0 bases from J, the gap between germline ends came to 11 bases. Germline V gene lookup returns CDR1 SGHTA and CDR2 FQGNSA. CDR3 region: CASSLVALLSTDTQYF. CDR3 sequence (DNA): TGTGCCAGCAGCTTAGTAGCGCTTCTTAGCACAGATACGCAGTATTTT.

The chain combines TRBV5-1 with TRBJ1-5; D gene ambiguous. The germline V gene has CDR1 SGHRS and CDR2 YFSETQ. Between the trimmed V and J ends, which lost 5 bases and 0 bases, there was a span of 12 bases. The CDR3 contains 15 residues. The CDR3 sequence: CASSQVGYSNQPQHF. As DNA, the CDR3 is TGCGCCAGCAGTCAGGTCGGATATAGCAATCAGCCCCAGCATTTT.

This clone appeared a few times. The V gene is TRBV30, the J gene TRBJ1-1; TRBD1 aligns across 10 bases. V dropped 0 bases and J dropped 8; count of bases not matched to a gene: 9. CDR1 and CDR2 from the germline V gene are GTSNPN and SVGIG (reference sequence). The CDR3 loop spans 15 amino acids. As DNA, the CDR3 is TGTGCCTGGAGTGTACGAGGGACAGGGGTTCGGGAAGCTTTCTTT. Translated: CAWSVRGTGVREAFF.

The gene calls are TRBV29-1 and TRBJ2-1, with 11 bases fitting TRBD2. The germline gives CDR1 SQVTM, CDR2 ANQGSEA. This CDR3 has 12 amino acids. V lost 4 bases, J lost 7 bases, and 0 bases stayed unmatched. This CDR3 is CSVGLAGNEQFF. The CDR3 nucleotides read TGCAGCGTTGGACTAGCGGGAAATGAGCAGTTCTTC.

This clone was counted only a few times. The chain employs TRBV28 and TRBJ1-5, with D uncertain. This CDR3 is built from 14 residues. Trimming took off 2 bases at V and 1 base at J, with 6 bases between the two ends. Germline CDR1 and CDR2: MDHEN and SYDVKM. The CDR3 is CASSLVQSNQPQHF. For the CDR3, the DNA is TGTGCCAGCAGTTTAGTACAGAGCAATCAGCCCCAGCATTTT.

The rearrangement uses TRBV5-8 and TRBJ1-4; unclear D gene. CDR1 is SGHTS and CDR2 is YDEGEE in the germline V gene. V was trimmed by 2 bases and J by 0 bases, leaving 8 bases between them. The CDR3 consists of 15 residues. The CDR3 sequence is CASSLRTATNEKLFF. CDR3 sequence (DNA): TGTGCCAGCAGCTTACGTACAGCAACTAATGAAAAACTGTTTTTT. Using reference TRBV5-8 and TRBJ1-4 for the parts outside the CDR3, the full variable domain is EAGVTQSPTHLIKTRGQQATLRCSPISGHTSVYWYQQALGLGLQFLLWYDEGEERNRGNFPPRFSGRQFPNYSSELNVNALELEDSALYLCASSLRTATNEKLFFGSGTQLSVL.

The chain has TRBV5-6 and TRBJ1-2; 7 nucleotides align to TRBD1. Germline V gene data show CDR1 as SGHDT and CDR2 as YYEEEE. The CDR3 loop spans 16 amino acids. The V gene end was trimmed by 1 base and the J gene end by 7 bases; junction bases not matched to a gene: 13. The chain's CDR3 is CASSLFRVGDRGGYTF. Here the CDR3 DNA reads TGTGCCAGCAGCTTGTTTCGAGTTGGGGACAGAGGTGGCTACACCTTC.

This chain uses TRBV5-6 with TRBJ1-2; 7 bases match TRBD1. Looked up from germline, CDR1 is SGHDT and CDR2 is YYEEEE. V lost 0 bases to trimming and J lost 5 bases; unmatched junction nucleotides: 13. CDR3 length: 17 amino acids. The CDR3 region is CASSLGRRQGEGYGYTF. The CDR3, as DNA: TGTGCCAGCAGCTTGGGAAGACGACAGGGCGAGGGATATGGCTACACCTTC.

Only a few counts were recorded for this clone. Here the CDR3 DNA reads TGTGCCAGCAGTTACGTATCGGGGAGTGAAAAACTGTTTTTT. This codes for CASSYVSGSEKLFF. The gene calls are TRBV6-5 and TRBJ1-4; no clear D. Germline V gene lookup returns CDR1 MNHEY and CDR2 SVGAGI. V was shortened by 2 bases and J by 7 bases, with 11 bases between the two germline ends. CDR3 size: 14 residues.

The V gene is TRBV29-1, the J gene TRBJ2-1; 7 bases are shared with TRBD2. This CDR3 region has 13 residues. In germline, CDR1 is SQVTM, CDR2 ANQGSEA. The V gene end was trimmed by 4 bases and the J gene end by 5 bases; junction bases not matched to a gene: 5. As DNA, the CDR3 is TGCAGCGTTGTAGGACTAGACGACAATGAGCAGTTCTTC. Amino acids: CSVVGLDDNEQFF.

V is TRBV6-6 and J is TRBJ1-1; the D gene is possibly TRBD1 (5 bases). CDR3 length: 11 residues. The V end was cut by 7 bases, the J end by 6 bases, with 9 bases between. The germline gives CDR1 MNHNY, CDR2 SVGAGI (reference sequence). The CDR3 loop is CASNTGAEAFF. The CDR3, as DNA: TGTGCCAGCAACACAGGAGCTGAAGCTTTCTTT.

Here the CDR3 reads CASSLYPVSYEQYF. The CDR3 nucleotides read TGCGCCAGCAGCTTGTATCCGGTCTCCTACGAGCAGTACTTC. V gene TRBV5-1 combines with J gene TRBJ2-7, with unresolved D. The germline CDR1 and CDR2 sequences are SGHRS and YFSETQ. CDR3 length: 14 residues. V was clipped by 1 base and J by 0 bases, with 8 bases between them.

This clone is a singleton in its sample. This chain links TRBV5-4 with TRBJ1-2; 8 bases match TRBD1. The CDR3 runs 14 residues. Unmatched junction bases numbered 7, after V lost 4 bases and J lost 5 bases. CDR1 and CDR2 (germline): SGHNT, YYREEE (reference sequence). The CDR3 is CASSVSTGEYGYTF. The CDR3 nucleotides read TGTGCCAGCAGCGTGTCGACAGGGGAATATGGCTACACCTTC.